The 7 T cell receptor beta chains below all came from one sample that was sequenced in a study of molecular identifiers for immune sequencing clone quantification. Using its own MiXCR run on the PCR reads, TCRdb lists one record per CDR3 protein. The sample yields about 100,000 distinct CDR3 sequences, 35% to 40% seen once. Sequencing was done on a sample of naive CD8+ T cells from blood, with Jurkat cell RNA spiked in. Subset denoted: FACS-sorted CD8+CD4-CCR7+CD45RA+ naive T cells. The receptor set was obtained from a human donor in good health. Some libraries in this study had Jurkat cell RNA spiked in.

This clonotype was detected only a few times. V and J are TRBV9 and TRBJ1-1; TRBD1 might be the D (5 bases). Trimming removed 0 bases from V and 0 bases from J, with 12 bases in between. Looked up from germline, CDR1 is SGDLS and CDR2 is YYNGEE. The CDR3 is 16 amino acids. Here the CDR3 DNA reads TGTGCCAGCAGCGTAGCTCCAGGAGGGGTGAACACTGAAGCTTTCTTT. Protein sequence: CASSVAPGGVNTEAFF.

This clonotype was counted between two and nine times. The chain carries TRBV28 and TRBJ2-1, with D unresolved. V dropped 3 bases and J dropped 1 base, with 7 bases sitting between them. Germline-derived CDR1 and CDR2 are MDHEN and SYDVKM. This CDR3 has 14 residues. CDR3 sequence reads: CASSFFASYNEQFF. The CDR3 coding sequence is TGTGCCAGCAGTTTTTTTGCTTCCTACAATGAGCAGTTCTTC.

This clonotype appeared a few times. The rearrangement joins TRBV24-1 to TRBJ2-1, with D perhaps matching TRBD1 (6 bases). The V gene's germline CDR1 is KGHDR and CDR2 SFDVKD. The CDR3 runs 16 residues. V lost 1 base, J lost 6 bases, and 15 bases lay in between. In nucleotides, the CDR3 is TGTGCCACCAGTGATTTAATGGGACATGGCATCAATGAGCAGTTCTTC. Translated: CATSDLMGHGINEQFF.

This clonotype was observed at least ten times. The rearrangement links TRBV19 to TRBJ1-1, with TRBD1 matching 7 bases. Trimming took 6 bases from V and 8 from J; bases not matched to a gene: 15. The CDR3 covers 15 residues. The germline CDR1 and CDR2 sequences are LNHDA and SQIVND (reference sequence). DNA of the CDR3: TGTGCCAGTAGGAGAGACAGGGCCTCTCGCCTGGAAGCTTTCTTT. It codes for CASRRDRASRLEAFF.

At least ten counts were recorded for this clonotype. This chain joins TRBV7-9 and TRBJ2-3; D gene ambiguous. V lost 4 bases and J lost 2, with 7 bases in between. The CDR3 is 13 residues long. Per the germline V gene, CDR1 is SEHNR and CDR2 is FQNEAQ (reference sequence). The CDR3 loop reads CASSSTVTDTQYF. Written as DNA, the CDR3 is TGTGCCAGCAGCTCCACTGTCACAGATACGCAGTATTTT.

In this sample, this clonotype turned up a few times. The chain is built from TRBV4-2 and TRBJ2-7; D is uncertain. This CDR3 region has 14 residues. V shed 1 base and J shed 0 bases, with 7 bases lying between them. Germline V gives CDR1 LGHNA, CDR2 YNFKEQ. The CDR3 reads CASSQGPNSYEQYF. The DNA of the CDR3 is TGTGCCAGCAGCCAAGGACCCAACTCCTACGAGCAGTACTTC.

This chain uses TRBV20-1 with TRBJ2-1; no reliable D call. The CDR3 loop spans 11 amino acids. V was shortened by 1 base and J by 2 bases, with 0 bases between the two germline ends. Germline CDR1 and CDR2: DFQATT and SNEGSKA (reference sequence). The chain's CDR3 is CSARAYNEQFF. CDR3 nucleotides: TGCAGTGCTAGAGCCTACAATGAGCAGTTCTTC.